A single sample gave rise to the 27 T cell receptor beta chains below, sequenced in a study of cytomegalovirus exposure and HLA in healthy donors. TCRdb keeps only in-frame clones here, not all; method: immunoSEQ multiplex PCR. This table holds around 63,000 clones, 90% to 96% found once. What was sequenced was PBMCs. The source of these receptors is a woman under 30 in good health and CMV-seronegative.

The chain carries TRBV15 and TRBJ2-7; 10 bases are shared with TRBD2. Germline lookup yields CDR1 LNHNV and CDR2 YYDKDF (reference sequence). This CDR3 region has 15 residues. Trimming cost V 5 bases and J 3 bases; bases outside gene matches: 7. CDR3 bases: TGTGCCACCAGCCCCAGCGGGAGGGCCCACTACGAGCAGTACTTC. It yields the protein CATSPSGRAHYEQYF.

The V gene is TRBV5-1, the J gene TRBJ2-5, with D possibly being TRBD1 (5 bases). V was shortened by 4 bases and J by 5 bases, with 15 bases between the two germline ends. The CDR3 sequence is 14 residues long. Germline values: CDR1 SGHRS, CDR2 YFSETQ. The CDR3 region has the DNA TGCGCCAGCAGCCAAATAGCAGGGATGGAGACCCAGTACTTC. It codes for CASSQIAGMETQYF.

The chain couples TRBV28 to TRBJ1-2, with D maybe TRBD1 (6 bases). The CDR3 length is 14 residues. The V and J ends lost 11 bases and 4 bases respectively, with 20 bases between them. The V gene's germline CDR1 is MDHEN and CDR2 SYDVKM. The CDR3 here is CALSPGGAAYGYTF. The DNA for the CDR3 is TGTGCCTTATCCCCTGGGGGGGCAGCCTATGGCTACACCTTC.

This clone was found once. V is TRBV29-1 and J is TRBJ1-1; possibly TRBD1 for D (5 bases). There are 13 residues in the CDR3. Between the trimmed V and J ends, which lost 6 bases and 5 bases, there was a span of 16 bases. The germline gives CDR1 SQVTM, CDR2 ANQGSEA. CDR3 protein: CSVGRGEATEAFF. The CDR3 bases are TGCAGCGTCGGACGGGGGGAAGCTACTGAAGCTTTCTTT.

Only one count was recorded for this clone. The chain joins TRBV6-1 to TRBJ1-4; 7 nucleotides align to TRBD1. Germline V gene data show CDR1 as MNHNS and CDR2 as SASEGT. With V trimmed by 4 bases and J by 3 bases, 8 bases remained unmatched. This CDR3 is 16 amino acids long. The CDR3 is CASSAFYRGSNEKLFF. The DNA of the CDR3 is TGTGCCAGCAGTGCCTTCTACAGGGGTTCTAATGAAAAACTGTTTTTT.

The CDR3 loop is CASRRGLAGQETQYF. CDR3 nucleotides: TGTGCCAGCAGACGCGGACTAGCGGGACAAGAGACCCAGTACTTC. The V and J genes are TRBV6-5 and TRBJ2-5; 12 bases are a match to TRBD2. This CDR3 has 15 amino acids. Trimming at V came to 6 bases and at J to 2 bases, leaving 4 bases not matched to a gene. Germline V gene data show CDR1 as MNHEY and CDR2 as SVGAGI.

CDR3 sequence (DNA): TGTGCCAGTAGTATTCGGTCGACTAGCGGTGGCACAGATACGCAGTATTTT. As protein: CASSIRSTSGGTDTQYF. J is TRBJ2-3 and V is TRBV19, with 9 bases matching TRBD2. With V trimmed by 3 bases and J by 1 base, 8 bases remained unmatched. CDR1 and CDR2 from the germline V gene are LNHDA and SQIVND (reference sequence). The CDR3 runs 17 residues.

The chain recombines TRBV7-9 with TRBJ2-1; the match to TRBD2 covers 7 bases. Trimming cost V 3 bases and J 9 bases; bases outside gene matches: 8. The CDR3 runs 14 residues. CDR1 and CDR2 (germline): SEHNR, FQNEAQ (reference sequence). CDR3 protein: CASSFSVASGEQFF. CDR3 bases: TGTGCCAGCAGCTTCTCCGTGGCTAGCGGTGAGCAGTTCTTC. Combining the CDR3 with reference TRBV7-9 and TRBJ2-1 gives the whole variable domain DTGVSQNPRHKITKRGQNVTFRCDPISEHNRLYWYRQTLGQGPEFLTYFQNEAQLEKSRLLSDRFSAERPKGSFSTLEIQRTEQGDSAMYLCASSFSVASGEQFFGPGTRLTVL.

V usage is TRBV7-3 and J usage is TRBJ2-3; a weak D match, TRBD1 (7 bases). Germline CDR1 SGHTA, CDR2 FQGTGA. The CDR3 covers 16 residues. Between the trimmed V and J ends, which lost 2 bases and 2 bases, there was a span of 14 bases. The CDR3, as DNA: TGTGCCAGCAGCTTAGGGCCAGGGGGGAACACAGATACGCAGTATTTT. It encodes CASSLGPGGNTDTQYF.

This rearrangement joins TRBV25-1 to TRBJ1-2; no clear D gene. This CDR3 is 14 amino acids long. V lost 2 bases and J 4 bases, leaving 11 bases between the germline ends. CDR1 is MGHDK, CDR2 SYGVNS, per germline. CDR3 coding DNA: TGTGCCAGCAGTGAAAGAGGGATCGGCTATGGCTACACCTTC. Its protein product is CASSERGIGYGYTF.

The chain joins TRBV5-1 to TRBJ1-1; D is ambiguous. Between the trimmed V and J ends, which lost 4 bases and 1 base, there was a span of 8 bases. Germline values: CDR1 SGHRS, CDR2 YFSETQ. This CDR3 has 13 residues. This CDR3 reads CASSHQRNTEAFF. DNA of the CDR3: TGCGCCAGCAGCCACCAGCGGAACACTGAAGCTTTCTTT. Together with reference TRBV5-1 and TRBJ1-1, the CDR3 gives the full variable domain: KAGVTQTPRYLIKTRGQQVTLSCSPISGHRSVSWYQQTPGQGLQFLFEYFSETQRNKGNFPGRFSGRQFSNSRSEMNVSTLELGDSALYLCASSHQRNTEAFFGQGTRLTVV.

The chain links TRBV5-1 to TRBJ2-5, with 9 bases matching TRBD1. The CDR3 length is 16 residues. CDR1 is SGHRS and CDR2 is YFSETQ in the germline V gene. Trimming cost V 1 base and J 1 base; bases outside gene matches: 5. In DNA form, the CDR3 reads TGCGCCAGCAGCTTGTTGGGACAGGGCGCCCAAGAGACCCAGTACTTC. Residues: CASSLLGQGAQETQYF.

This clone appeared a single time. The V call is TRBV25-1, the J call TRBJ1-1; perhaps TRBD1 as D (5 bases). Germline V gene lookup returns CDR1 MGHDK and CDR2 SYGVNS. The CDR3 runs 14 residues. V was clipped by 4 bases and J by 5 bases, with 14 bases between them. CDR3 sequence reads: CASSAGGGRTEAFF. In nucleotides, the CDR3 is TGTGCCAGCAGTGCCGGGGGAGGGCGGACTGAAGCTTTCTTT.

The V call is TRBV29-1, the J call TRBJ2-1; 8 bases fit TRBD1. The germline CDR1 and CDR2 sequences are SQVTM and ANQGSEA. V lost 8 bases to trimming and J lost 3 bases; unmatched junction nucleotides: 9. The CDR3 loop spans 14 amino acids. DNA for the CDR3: TGCAGCCTCCCTCAGGGGGCCCACTACAATGAGCAGTTCTTC. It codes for CSLPQGAHYNEQFF.

This chain's CDR3 is CASSYGPRGGDGYTF. CDR3 in DNA: TGTGCCAGCAGTTACGGGCCCCGGGGGGGAGATGGCTACACCTTC. This sequence joins TRBV6-5 and TRBJ1-2, with a weak D call TRBD1 (5 bases). V was pared by 2 bases and J by 6 bases, with 16 bases between. Germline loops: CDR1 MNHEY, CDR2 SVGAGI. This CDR3 is 15 amino acids long.

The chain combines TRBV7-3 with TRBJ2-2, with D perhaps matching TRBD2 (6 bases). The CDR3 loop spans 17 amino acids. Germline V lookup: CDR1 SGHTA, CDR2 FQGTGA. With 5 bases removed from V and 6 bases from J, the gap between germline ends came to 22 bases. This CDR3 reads CASSPHGGDRVPGELFF. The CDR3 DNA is TGTGCCAGCAGCCCCCACGGGGGAGACCGGGTTCCCGGGGAGCTGTTTTTT.

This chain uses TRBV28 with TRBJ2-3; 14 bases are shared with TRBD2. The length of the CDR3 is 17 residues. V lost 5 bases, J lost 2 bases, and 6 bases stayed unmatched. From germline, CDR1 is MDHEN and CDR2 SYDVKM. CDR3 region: CASSPRTSGGYTDTQYF. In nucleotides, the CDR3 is TGTGCCAGCAGTCCGAGGACTAGCGGGGGGTACACAGATACGCAGTATTTT. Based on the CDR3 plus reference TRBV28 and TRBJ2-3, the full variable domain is DVKVTQSSRYLVKRTGEKVFLECVQDMDHENMFWYRQDPGLGLRLIYFSYDVKMKEKGDIPEGYSVSREKKERFSLILESASTNQTSMYLCASSPRTSGGYTDTQYFGPGTRLTVL.

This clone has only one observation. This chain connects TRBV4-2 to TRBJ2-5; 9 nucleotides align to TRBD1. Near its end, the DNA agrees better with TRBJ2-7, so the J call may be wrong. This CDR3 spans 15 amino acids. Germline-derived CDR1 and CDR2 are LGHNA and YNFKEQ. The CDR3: CASSQDRDRVSEQYF. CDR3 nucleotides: TGTGCCAGCAGCCAAGATAGGGACAGGGTCAGCGAGCAGTACTTC.

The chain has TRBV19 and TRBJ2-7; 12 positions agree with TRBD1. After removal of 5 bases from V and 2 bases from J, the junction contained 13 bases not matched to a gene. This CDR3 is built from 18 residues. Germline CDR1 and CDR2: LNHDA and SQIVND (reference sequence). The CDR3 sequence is CASSPPGQGAPIPYEQYF. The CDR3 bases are TGTGCCAGTAGTCCTCCGGGACAGGGGGCACCTATCCCCTACGAGCAGTACTTC.

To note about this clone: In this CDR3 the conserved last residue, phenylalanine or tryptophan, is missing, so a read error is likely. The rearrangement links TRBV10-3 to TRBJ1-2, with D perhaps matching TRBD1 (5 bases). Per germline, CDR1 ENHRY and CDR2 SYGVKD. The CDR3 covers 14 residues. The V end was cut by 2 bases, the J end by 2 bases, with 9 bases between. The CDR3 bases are TGTGCCATCAGTGAGCGGGGGGGGAACTATGGCTACACCCTC. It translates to CAISERGGNYGYTL.

In nucleotides, the CDR3 is TGTGCCTGGACCTCCGGGGACAGACATCAGCCCCAGCATTTT. Its protein is CAWTSGDRHQPQHF. The V gene is TRBV30, the J gene TRBJ1-5; TRBD1 matches 7 bases. V dropped 4 bases and J dropped 5; count of bases not matched to a gene: 8. The CDR3 runs to 14 residues. The V gene's germline CDR1 is GTSNPN and CDR2 SVGIG (reference sequence).

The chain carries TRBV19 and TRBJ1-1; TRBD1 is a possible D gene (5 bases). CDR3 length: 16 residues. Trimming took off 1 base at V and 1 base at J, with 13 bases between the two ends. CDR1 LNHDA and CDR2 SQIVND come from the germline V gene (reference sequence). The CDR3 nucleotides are TGTGCCAGTAGTATAGCCGGTGGGGCCAGGAACACTGAAGCTTTCTTT. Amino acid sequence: CASSIAGGARNTEAFF.

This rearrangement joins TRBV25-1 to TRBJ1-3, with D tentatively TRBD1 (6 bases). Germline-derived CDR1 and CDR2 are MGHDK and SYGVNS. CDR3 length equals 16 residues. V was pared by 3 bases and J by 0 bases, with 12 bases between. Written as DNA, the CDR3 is TGTGCCAGCAGTGACCCCAGGACAGACTCTGGAAACACCATATATTTT. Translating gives CASSDPRTDSGNTIYF.

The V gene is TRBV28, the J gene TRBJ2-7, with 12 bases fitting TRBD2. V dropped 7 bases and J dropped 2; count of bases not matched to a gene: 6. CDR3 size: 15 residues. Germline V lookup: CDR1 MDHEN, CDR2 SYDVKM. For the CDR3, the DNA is TGTGCCAGCACCTGGACTAGCGGGACCACCTACGAGCAGTACTTC. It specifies CASTWTSGTTYEQYF.

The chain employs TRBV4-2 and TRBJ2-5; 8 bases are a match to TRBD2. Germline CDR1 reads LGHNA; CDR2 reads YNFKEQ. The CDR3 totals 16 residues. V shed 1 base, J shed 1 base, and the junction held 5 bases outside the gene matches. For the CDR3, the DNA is TGTGCCAGCAGCCAAGTCGGTAGCGGGACCCAAGAGACCCAGTACTTC. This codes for CASSQVGSGTQETQYF.

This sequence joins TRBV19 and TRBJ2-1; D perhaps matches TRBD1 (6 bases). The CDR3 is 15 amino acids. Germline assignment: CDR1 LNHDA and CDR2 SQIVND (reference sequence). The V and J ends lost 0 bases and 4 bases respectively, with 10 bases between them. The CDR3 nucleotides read TGTGCCAGTAGTATAGATGTCGGACAGTACAATGAGCAGTTCTTC. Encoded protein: CASSIDVGQYNEQFF.

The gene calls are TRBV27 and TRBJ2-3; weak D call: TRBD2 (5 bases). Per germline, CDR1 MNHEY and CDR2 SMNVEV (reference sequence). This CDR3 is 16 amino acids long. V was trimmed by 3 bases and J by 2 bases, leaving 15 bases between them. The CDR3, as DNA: TGTGCCAGCAGTTTTTTGGGAGAAACCCCCACAGATACGCAGTATTTT. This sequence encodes CASSFLGETPTDTQYF.